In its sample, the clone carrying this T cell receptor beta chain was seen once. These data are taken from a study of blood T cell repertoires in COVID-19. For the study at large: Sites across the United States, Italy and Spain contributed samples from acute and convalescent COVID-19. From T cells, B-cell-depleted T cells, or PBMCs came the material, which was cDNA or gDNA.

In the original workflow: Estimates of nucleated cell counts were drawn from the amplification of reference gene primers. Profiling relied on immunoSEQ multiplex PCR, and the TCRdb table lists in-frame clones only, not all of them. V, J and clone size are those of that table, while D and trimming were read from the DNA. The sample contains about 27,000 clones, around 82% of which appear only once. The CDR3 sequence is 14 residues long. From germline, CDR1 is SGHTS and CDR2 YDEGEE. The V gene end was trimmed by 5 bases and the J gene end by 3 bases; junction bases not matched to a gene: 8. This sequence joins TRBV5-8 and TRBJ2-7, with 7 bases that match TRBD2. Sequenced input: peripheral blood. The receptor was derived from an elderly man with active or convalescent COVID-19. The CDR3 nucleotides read TGTGCCAGCAGGCGGAGCGGGATTAGCTACGAGCAGTACTTC. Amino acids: CASRRSGISYEQYF.